Following are 29 T cell receptor beta chains from one sample sequenced in a study of beta chain features in type 1 diabetes. The sequenced template was cDNA made from the entire isolated RNA. The method was immunoSEQ multiplex PCR; TCRdb's version includes in-frame clones alone and lacks a portion of them. The sample has under 550,000 clones, approximately 10% seen once; the top ten hold 0.045% to 0.05%. Sequencing input: naive CD4+ T cells from blood. These receptors all come from a young woman in good health.

This clone has more than one count but fewer than ten. This chain joins TRBV6-1 and TRBJ2-1; 8 nucleotides agree with TRBD2. Looked up from germline, CDR1 is MNHNS and CDR2 is SASEGT. With V trimmed by 5 bases and J by 2 bases, 2 bases remained unmatched. The CDR3 is 14 residues long. CDR3 in amino acids: CASSRLATYNEQFF. The DNA of the CDR3 is TGTGCCAGCAGTCGACTAGCGACCTACAATGAGCAGTTCTTC.

This clone was counted only a few times. Within the sample, other DNA sequences also encode this same CDR3. The rearrangement joins TRBV20-1 to TRBJ2-1; tentative D call: TRBD2 (5 bases). Trimming removed 6 bases from V and 3 bases from J, with 6 bases in between. CDR1 DFQATT and CDR2 SNEGSKA come from the germline V gene (reference sequence). CDR3 length: 11 amino acids. In DNA form, the CDR3 reads TGCAGTGCAGGACTCTACAATGAGCAGTTCTTC. It yields the protein CSAGLYNEQFF.

This chain connects TRBV7-8 to TRBJ2-3; 7 nucleotides align to TRBD1. Germline CDR1 reads SGHVS; CDR2 reads FQNEAQ. Trimming removed 5 bases from V and 5 bases from J; junction bases left unmatched: 10. The CDR3 spans 15 residues. CDR3 residues: CASSLDRVVKDTQYF. CDR3 sequence (DNA): TGTGCCAGCAGCCTCGACAGGGTAGTTAAAGATACGCAGTATTTT. The full variable domain, in which reference TRBV7-8 and TRBJ2-3 provide the parts outside the CDR3, is GAGVSQSPRYKVAKRGQDVALRCDPISGHVSLFWYQQALGQGPEFLTYFQNEAQLDKSGLPSDRFFAERPEGSVSTLKIQRTQQEDSAVYLCASSLDRVVKDTQYFGPGTRLTVL.

J is TRBJ1-4 and V is TRBV14, with no clear D. CDR3 length: 21 amino acids. Germline CDR1 reads SGHDN; CDR2 reads FVKESK. With 0 bases removed from V and 7 bases from J, the gap between germline ends came to 30 bases. In nucleotides, the CDR3 is TGTGCCAGCAGCCAAGACCTCCCACTCGGCGGGGAAACGAGATGGAGTGAAAAACTGTTTTTT. The encoded protein is CASSQDLPLGGETRWSEKLFF.

This clone came up a few times. V is TRBV28 and J is TRBJ2-7, with 7 bases identical to TRBD1. Germline values: CDR1 MDHEN, CDR2 SYDVKM. V lost 2 bases, J lost 5 bases, and 0 bases stayed unmatched. This CDR3 contains 12 residues. The CDR3 coding sequence is TGTGCCAGCAGTTTAACAGGGGACGAGCAGTACGTC. Its protein product is CASSLTGDEQYV.

V is TRBV30 and J is TRBJ2-2, with D possibly TRBD2 on 5 matching bases. The CDR3 contains 14 residues. Germline lookup yields CDR1 GTSNPN and CDR2 SVGIG (reference sequence). Trimming left V 4 bases short and J 5 bases short, with 14 bases between. In DNA, the CDR3 is TGTGCCTGGACACACGGAGGTCGAACCGGGGAGCTGTTTTTT. Translation: CAWTHGGRTGELFF.

The V and J genes are TRBV19 and TRBJ1-5; D not resolved. The CDR3 has 12 amino acids. CDR1 and CDR2 from the germline V gene are LNHDA and SQIVND (reference sequence). The V end was cut by 6 bases, the J end by 9 bases, with 12 bases between. The CDR3 spells CASSHRESPQHF. The CDR3, as DNA: TGTGCCAGTAGCCACCGAGAGTCGCCCCAGCATTTT.

V and J are TRBV2 and TRBJ1-4; a weak D match, TRBD1 (5 bases). V lost 7 bases to trimming and J lost 8 bases, with 17 bases between them. The CDR3 contains 14 residues. Per germline, CDR1 SNHLY and CDR2 FYNNEI. CDR3 DNA sequence: TGTGCCAGCACCCGGGAAGGGGTAGGGGAAAAACTGTTTTTT. Protein product: CASTREGVGEKLFF.

This clone was detected a few times. The chain employs TRBV29-1 and TRBJ1-5; D unclear. This CDR3 contains 13 residues. The germline V and J ends were trimmed by 0 bases and 4 bases, with 7 bases remaining between them. Germline lookup yields CDR1 SQVTM and CDR2 ANQGSEA. The CDR3 loop reads CSVEDGVNQPQHF. CDR3 nucleotides: TGCAGCGTTGAAGACGGAGTTAATCAGCCCCAGCATTTT.

The chain joins TRBV7-9 to TRBJ2-1; D not resolved. The CDR3 has 15 amino acids. Trimming removed 6 bases at V and 4 bases at J, with 16 bases between. The germline V gene encodes CDR1 SEHNR and CDR2 FQNEAQ (reference sequence). This chain's CDR3 is CASRIGSSRYNEQFF. The CDR3 nucleotides read TGTGCCAGCAGGATTGGTAGTTCTAGGTACAATGAGCAGTTCTTC.

This rearrangement joins TRBV2 to TRBJ2-5; 9 bases line up with TRBD1. CDR3 size: 14 residues. The germline gives CDR1 SNHLY, CDR2 FYNNEI. The J segment lost 6 bases and the V segment lost 4 bases, leaving 6 bases of the junction unmatched. DNA of the CDR3: TGTGCCAGCAGTGTCCAGGGACAGGGACAGACCCAGTACTTC. It codes for CASSVQGQGQTQYF.

With respect to this clone: Other DNA sequences in the sample encode the same CDR3. The chain recombines TRBV7-2 with TRBJ2-7; no definite D call. The CDR3 runs 12 residues. Germline CDR1 is SGHTA and CDR2 is FQGNSA. Trimming pared 3 bases from V and 0 bases from J, leaving 3 bases between. This chain's CDR3 is CASSFTSYEQYF. The CDR3 nucleotides are TGTGCCAGCAGCTTCACCTCCTACGAGCAGTACTTC. Complete variable domain (other parts from reference TRBV7-2 and TRBJ2-7): GAGVSQSPSNKVTEKGKDVELRCDPISGHTALYWYRQSLGQGLEFLIYFQGNSAPDKSGLPSDRFSAERTGGSVSTLTIQRTQQEDSAVYLCASSFTSYEQYFGPGTRLTVT.

The chain recombines TRBV23-1 with TRBJ2-7; tentative D call: TRBD1 (5 bases). TRBV23-1 is an open reading frame whose function is uncertain. The ends were cut back, 5 bases at V and 5 bases at J, with 22 bases in the middle. The length of the CDR3 is 16 residues. CDR3 nucleotides: TGCGCCAGCAGTTTTTGGAAGTGTCAGGGCGGCGACGAGCAGTACGTC. It is translated as CASSFWKCQGGDEQYV.

This clone was seen a few times. The V gene is TRBV21-1, the J gene TRBJ2-6; the table calls TRBD1, which could not be checked here. TRBV21-1 is a pseudogene. This CDR3 region has 16 residues. In DNA, the CDR3 is TGTGCCAGCAGCAGAACAGGGTCTCCTGGGGCCAACGTCCTGACTTTC. Protein: CASSRTGSPGANVLTF.

The chain carries TRBV27 and TRBJ2-4, with 7 bases aligning to TRBD2. J gave up 9 bases and V 5 bases, and 4 bases lay outside the gene matches. Germline V gene data show CDR1 as MNHEY and CDR2 as SMNVEV (reference sequence). This CDR3 contains 12 residues. The CDR3: CASSPGGFIQYF. The DNA of the CDR3 is TGTGCCAGCAGTCCCGGGGGGTTCATTCAGTACTTC.

This clone showed up just a few times. The J gene is TRBJ2-7, the V gene TRBV20-1; 7 bases agree with TRBD1. V dropped 5 bases and J dropped 7; count of bases not matched to a gene: 5. CDR3 length: 11 amino acids. Germline lookup yields CDR1 DFQATT and CDR2 SNEGSKA (reference sequence). CDR3 region: CSAPWGQEQYF. DNA for the CDR3: TGCAGTGCTCCCTGGGGACAGGAGCAGTACTTC.

The chain carries TRBV7-3 and TRBJ2-2; 10 bases match TRBD1. Germline CDR1 and CDR2: SGHTA and FQGTGA. Trimming removed 3 bases from V and 5 bases from J; junction bases left unmatched: 0. The length of the CDR3 is 14 residues. The DNA of the CDR3 is TGTGCCAGCAGCTTGGGACAGGGGACCGGGGAGCTGTTTTTT. Translation gives CASSLGQGTGELFF.

The V call is TRBV7-9, the J call TRBJ1-1, with D hard to call. CDR3 size: 15 residues. V was clipped by 5 bases and J by 4 bases, with 17 bases between them. Germline loops: CDR1 SEHNR, CDR2 FQNEAQ (reference sequence). CDR3 sequence (DNA): TGTGCCAGCAGCCAAGGGTCAGGTTTGAGCACTGAAGCTTTCTTT. It translates to CASSQGSGLSTEAFF.

In nucleotides, the CDR3 is TGTGCCAGCAGCCCCCCGCTCCCCGCTAGCGGGGCAGTAGCAGATACGCAGTATTTT. As protein: CASSPPLPASGAVADTQYF. J is TRBJ2-3 and V is TRBV7-9; the match to TRBD2 covers 9 bases. Germline values: CDR1 SEHNR, CDR2 FQNEAQ (reference sequence). The CDR3 totals 19 residues. With 5 bases clipped from V and 4 bases from J, the junction kept 19 bases outside the gene matches.

The chain links TRBV18 to TRBJ1-3, with 8 bases aligning to TRBD1. The V gene end was trimmed by 0 bases and the J gene end by 4 bases; junction bases not matched to a gene: 2. Germline V lookup: CDR1 KGHSH, CDR2 LQKENI. There are 15 residues in the CDR3. The DNA of the CDR3 is TGTGCCAGCTCACCACCGGGGACAGGAGGAAACACCATATATTTT. The encoded protein is CASSPPGTGGNTIYF.

This clone was seen a handful of times. J is TRBJ2-1 and V is TRBV14, with 7 nucleotides matching TRBD1. The germline gives CDR1 SGHDN, CDR2 FVKESK. Losses at the gene ends were 3 bases for V and 2 bases for J; bases not matched to a gene: 7. The CDR3 consists of 16 residues. The CDR3 protein is CASSHLDRSTYNEQFF. The CDR3 DNA sequence: TGTGCCAGCAGCCACCTGGACAGGTCAACCTACAATGAGCAGTTCTTC.

The rearrangement joins TRBV5-1 to TRBJ2-3; 10 bases align to TRBD2. V trimming: 3 bases; J trimming: 0 bases; junction bases outside the gene matches: 4. Germline V gene lookup returns CDR1 SGHRS and CDR2 YFSETQ. The CDR3 sequence is 16 residues long. CDR3 sequence: CASSWTTSGSTDTQYF. The CDR3, as DNA: TGCGCCAGCAGCTGGACGACTAGCGGGAGCACAGATACGCAGTATTTT. Using reference TRBV5-1 and TRBJ2-3 for the parts outside the CDR3, the full variable domain is KAGVTQTPRYLIKTRGQQVTLSCSPISGHRSVSWYQQTPGQGLQFLFEYFSETQRNKGNFPGRFSGRQFSNSRSEMNVSTLELGDSALYLCASSWTTSGSTDTQYFGPGTRLTVL.

A few counts support this clone. The chain employs TRBV10-3 and TRBJ1-6, with D hard to call. This CDR3 has 12 amino acids. With 3 bases removed from V and 13 bases from J, the gap between germline ends came to 10 bases. CDR1 is ENHRY, CDR2 SYGVKD, per germline. CDR3: CAISDRTAPLHF. The CDR3 DNA reads as TGTGCCATCAGTGACCGAACAGCTCCCCTCCACTTT.

This chain connects TRBV30 to TRBJ1-1; 10 bases agree with TRBD1. This CDR3 region has 15 residues. Germline CDR1 and CDR2: GTSNPN and SVGIG (reference sequence). V dropped 1 base and J dropped 4; count of bases not matched to a gene: 6. The CDR3 nucleotides read TGTGCCTGGAGTGGTGGCCGGACAGGGGGCACTGAAGCTTTCTTT. It encodes CAWSGGRTGGTEAFF.

This clone was found a few times. The V call is TRBV9, the J call TRBJ2-3; TRBD2 agrees at 9 bases. The ends lost 0 bases at V and 1 base at J; junction bases unmatched: 6. From germline, CDR1 is SGDLS and CDR2 YYNGEE. This CDR3 has 17 amino acids. The chain's CDR3 is CASSVALAGAGTDTQYF. The CDR3, as DNA: TGTGCCAGCAGCGTAGCCTTAGCGGGAGCCGGCACAGATACGCAGTATTTT.

The J gene is TRBJ1-2, the V gene TRBV28, with D possibly being TRBD1 (6 bases). CDR3 length: 14 amino acids. V was pared by 4 bases and J by 8 bases, with 17 bases between. Germline assignment: CDR1 MDHEN and CDR2 SYDVKM. The CDR3 region is CASSSPQGTGGYTF. The DNA of the CDR3 is TGTGCCAGCAGTTCCCCTCAGGGGACGGGCGGCTACACCTTC.

This clone was seen a handful of times. Different DNA sequences within this sample yield the same CDR3. CDR3 coding DNA: TGTGCCAGCAGCACTAGCGGGAGCTCCTACAATGAGCAGTTCTTC. Translation gives CASSTSGSSYNEQFF. V and J are TRBV9 and TRBJ2-1, with 11 bases fitting TRBD2. Looked up from germline, CDR1 is SGDLS and CDR2 is YYNGEE. V lost 4 bases, J lost 0 bases, and 0 bases stayed unmatched. The CDR3 is 15 amino acids. Together with reference TRBV9 and TRBJ2-1, the CDR3 gives the full variable domain: DSGVTQTPKHLITATGQRVTLRCSPRSGDLSVYWYQQSLDQGLQFLIQYYNGEERAKGNILERFSAQQFPDLHSELNLSSLELGDSALYFCASSTSGSSYNEQFFGPGTRLTVL.

This clone was observed a single time. The chain uses TRBV6-5 and TRBJ2-7; no definite D call. Germline-derived CDR1 and CDR2 are MNHEY and SVGAGI. This CDR3 region has 14 residues. V gave up 2 bases and J gave up 2 bases, with 10 bases separating them. The CDR3 DNA follows: TGTGCCAGCAGTTACAGTCCGGGCCCCTACGAGCAGTACTTC. Translating gives CASSYSPGPYEQYF.

In this sample, this clone turned up a few times. Other DNA sequences in this specimen translate into the identical CDR3. This chain connects TRBV7-9 to TRBJ2-3; D call uncertain. V gave up 3 bases and J gave up 4 bases, with 2 bases separating them. The CDR3 has 11 amino acids. In germline, CDR1 is SEHNR, CDR2 FQNEAQ (reference sequence). CDR3 in DNA: TGTGCCAGCAGCTTGTCAGATACGCAGTATTTT. It encodes CASSLSDTQYF.